This TCR beta chain was sequenced for a study of cytomegalovirus exposure and HLA in healthy donors. PCR amplification relied on 60 Vbeta primers (plus 13 Jbeta primers). Data came from immunoSEQ multiplex PCR; TCRdb stores just in-frame clones and leaves some out. The sample contains 90,000 to 150,000 clones, around 81% of which appear only once. The germline CDR1 and CDR2 sequences are KGHSH and LQKENI. The CDR3 spans 14 residues. The V and J ends lost 3 bases and 5 bases respectively, with 11 bases between them. The source is a woman aged 40-49 years in good health and CMV-seronegative. The specimen sequenced was PBMCs. This chain uses TRBV18 with TRBJ1-5; perhaps TRBD1 as D (5 bases). Written as DNA, the CDR3 is TGTGCCAGCTCACCGGCGGGACCTTATCAGCCCCAGCATTTT. Residues: CASSPAGPYQPQHF.